A selection of T cell receptor beta chains follows, all from one sample in a study of cytomegalovirus exposure and HLA in healthy donors. Produced via immunoSEQ multiplex PCR; TCRdb's table is partial and in-frame only. The sample has 85,000 to 100,000 clones, around 59% seen once; the top ten hold about 2.3%. Sequences were obtained from PBMCs. These receptor sequences come from a human donor in good health. Each CDR3 is given with its conserved first and last residue. D genes are given only for firm matches. Clone size is shown for a subset of rows, as once, few, many or a class of expanded clone.

CDR3 protein	CDR3 DNA	clone size	V gene	J gene	CDR3 length	D gene
CASSRSGDYTGELFF	TGTGCCAGCAGTCGTAGCGGGGACTATACCGGGGAGCTGTTTTTT	.	TRBV7-2	TRBJ2-2	15	TRBD2
CASSSTLLGLFMNTEAFF	TGTGCCAGCAGCTCCACCCTCCTAGGACTATTTATGAACACTGAAGCTTTCTTT	.	TRBV25-1	TRBJ1-1	18	.
CASSPAGGAHGDTQYF	TGTGCCAGCAGCCCGGCCGGGGGGGCCCATGGAGATACGCAGTATTTT	.	TRBV7-7	TRBJ2-3	16	TRBD2
CASTDSPAGNTIYF	TGTGCCAGCACCGATAGTCCTGCTGGAAACACCATATATTTT	.	TRBV11-3	TRBJ1-3	14	.
CAITQQAGGTTGELFF	TGTGCCATCACCCAACAGGCGGGGGGCACCACCGGGGAGCTGTTTTTT	few	TRBV10-3	TRBJ2-2	16	TRBD2
CASSPEPPAGYNSPLHF	TGTGCCAGCAGTCCCGAGCCCCCCGCGGGCTATAATTCACCCCTCCACTTT	.	TRBV25-1	TRBJ1-6	17	.
CASSLGARGETDTQYF	TGCGCCAGCAGCCTCGGCGCCAGGGGGGAAACAGATACGCAGTATTTT	.	TRBV4-3	TRBJ2-3	16	.
CASSQEGREEYEQYF	TGTGCCAGCAGCCAAGAGGGGAGGGAGGAGTACGAGCAGTACTTC	.	TRBV4-2	TRBJ2-7	15	TRBD2
CASSLDRANSPLHF	TGTGCCAGCAGCTTGGACAGGGCGAATTCACCCCTCCACTTT	.	TRBV5-6	TRBJ1-6	14	.
CASSYSLAGEHNEQFF	TGTGCCAGCAGTTACTCACTAGCGGGGGAGCACAATGAGCAGTTCTTC	.	TRBV6-6	TRBJ2-1	16	TRBD2
CASGRTGANSPLHF	TGTGCCAGCGGTCGGACAGGGGCTAATTCACCCCTCCACTTT	.	TRBV6-5	TRBJ1-6	14	TRBD1
CASSIDRGDEQYF	TGTGCCAGCAGTATCGACAGGGGGGACGAGCAGTACTTC	.	TRBV6-5	TRBJ2-7	13	TRBD1
CASSLQGRDGNTIYF	TGCGCCAGCAGCCTACAGGGAAGGGATGGAAACACCATATATTTT	.	TRBV5-1	TRBJ1-3	15	.
CASSLYSGGVDTQYF	TGTGCCAGCAGCTTGTACAGCGGGGGGGTGGATACGCAGTATTTT	.	TRBV5-4	TRBJ2-3	15	TRBD2
CASSVGTGVVNTIYF	TGTGCCAGCAGCGTAGGGACAGGGGTCGTAAACACCATATATTTT	.	TRBV9	TRBJ1-3	15	TRBD1